This entry is about one T cell receptor (beta chain). The CDR3 length is 13 residues. V dropped 6 bases and J dropped 9 bases, with 14 bases sitting between them. Germline CDR1 is KGHDR and CDR2 is SFDVKD. The protocol was immunoSEQ multiplex PCR, while the TCRdb copy is restricted to in-frame clones and leaves out a portion. The data contain around 140,000 clones, about 92% of them seen just once; the ten biggest clones take up 2.1%. This entry is derived from a study of control samples from healthy donors and cancer patients. The sequencing input was blood. The sequence came from a woman aged 50 to 65 in good health. The chain is built from TRBV24-1 and TRBJ2-1; possibly TRBD1 for D (6 bases). The CDR3 region has the DNA TGTGCCACCAGTCAGCCGGGACACGGTGAGCAGTTCTTC. It is translated as CATSQPGHGEQFF.